The source of this T cell receptor (beta chain) is a study of tumor and adjacent non-tumor tissue in lung cancer. At the level of the study: Histology: about 13 adenocarcinoma, a couple of squamous cell carcinoma, 1 small cell lung cancer. The patients, some ten men and roughly 5 women, were roughly 30 to 80 with stage I to III disease. Findings and limits, study-wide: TCR diversity was significantly greater in tumor than normal lung tissue. Normal lung showed higher cumulative top 100 clone frequency than tumor.

A modified ARM-PCR protocol with three rounds of nested PCR amplified TCRbeta. TCRdb recomputed calls from the multiplex PCR reads with MiXCR, one row per CDR3 protein. The table records about 81,000 distinct CDR3 sequences, around 77% of them present only once. With respect to this clonotype: Its antigen is unknown.

V dropped 7 bases and J dropped 7; count of bases not matched to a gene: 9. The germline V gene encodes CDR1 SQVTM and CDR2 ANQGSEA. This CDR3 region has 12 residues. This sample's RNA came from whole unsorted tissue. The chain joins TRBV29-1 to TRBJ2-5; 7 nucleotides line up with TRBD1. The TCR sequence derives from a woman between 40 and 55 years old with non-small cell lung cancer. The sample comprised lung tumor tissue. CDR3 sequence (DNA): TGCAGCGCAGAGGGGGCAGGCGTGACCCAGTACTTC. Protein product: CSAEGAGVTQYF.